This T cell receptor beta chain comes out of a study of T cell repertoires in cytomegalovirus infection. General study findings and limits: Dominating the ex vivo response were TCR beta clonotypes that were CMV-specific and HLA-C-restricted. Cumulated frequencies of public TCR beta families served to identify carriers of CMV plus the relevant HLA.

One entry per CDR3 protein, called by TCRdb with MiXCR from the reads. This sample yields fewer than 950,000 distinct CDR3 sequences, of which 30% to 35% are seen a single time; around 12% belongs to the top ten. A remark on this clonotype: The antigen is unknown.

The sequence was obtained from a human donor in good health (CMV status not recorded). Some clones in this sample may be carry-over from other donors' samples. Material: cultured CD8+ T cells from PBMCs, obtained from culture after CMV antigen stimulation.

The CDR3 loop is CASSYRLKSSYNEQFF. CDR3 DNA sequence: TGTGCCAGCAGTTACCGCTTAAAGAGCTCCTACAATGAGCAGTTCTTC. V and J are TRBV27 and TRBJ2-1; D gene ambiguous. V dropped 4 bases and J dropped 0 bases, with 13 bases sitting between them. The germline CDR1 and CDR2 sequences are MNHEY and SMNVEV (reference sequence). The CDR3 sequence is 16 residues long.